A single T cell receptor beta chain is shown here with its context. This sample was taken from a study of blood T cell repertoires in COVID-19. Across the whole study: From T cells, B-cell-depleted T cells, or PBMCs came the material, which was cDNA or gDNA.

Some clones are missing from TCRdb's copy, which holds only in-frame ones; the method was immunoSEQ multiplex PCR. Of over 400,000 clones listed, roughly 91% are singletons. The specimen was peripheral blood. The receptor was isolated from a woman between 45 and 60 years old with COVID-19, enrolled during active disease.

This chain's CDR3 is CASSRTGSNTEAFF. CDR3 nucleotide sequence: TGTGCCAGCAGTCGGACAGGGTCGAACACTGAAGCTTTCTTT. The rearrangement links TRBV7-9 to TRBJ1-1; TRBD1 matches 8 bases. The CDR3 contains 14 residues. V gave up 6 bases and J gave up 1 base; unmatched junction bases: 4. CDR1 is SEHNR, CDR2 FQNEAQ, per germline (reference sequence).